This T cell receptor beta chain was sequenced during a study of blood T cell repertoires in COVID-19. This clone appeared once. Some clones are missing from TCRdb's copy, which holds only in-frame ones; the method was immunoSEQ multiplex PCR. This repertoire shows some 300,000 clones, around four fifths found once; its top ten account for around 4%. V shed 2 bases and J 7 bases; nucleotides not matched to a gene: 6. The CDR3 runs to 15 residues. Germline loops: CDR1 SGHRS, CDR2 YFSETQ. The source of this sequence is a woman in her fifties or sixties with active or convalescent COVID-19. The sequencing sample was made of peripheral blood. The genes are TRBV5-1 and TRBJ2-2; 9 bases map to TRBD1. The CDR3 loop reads CASSFSGTGSGELFF. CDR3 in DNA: TGCGCCAGCAGCTTCTCCGGGACAGGGAGCGGGGAGCTGTTTTTT. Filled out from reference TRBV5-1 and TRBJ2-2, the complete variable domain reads KAGVTQTPRYLIKTRGQQVTLSCSPISGHRSVSWYQQTPGQGLQFLFEYFSETQRNKGNFPGRFSGRQFSNSRSEMNVSTLELGDSALYLCASSFSGTGSGELFFGEGSRLTVL.